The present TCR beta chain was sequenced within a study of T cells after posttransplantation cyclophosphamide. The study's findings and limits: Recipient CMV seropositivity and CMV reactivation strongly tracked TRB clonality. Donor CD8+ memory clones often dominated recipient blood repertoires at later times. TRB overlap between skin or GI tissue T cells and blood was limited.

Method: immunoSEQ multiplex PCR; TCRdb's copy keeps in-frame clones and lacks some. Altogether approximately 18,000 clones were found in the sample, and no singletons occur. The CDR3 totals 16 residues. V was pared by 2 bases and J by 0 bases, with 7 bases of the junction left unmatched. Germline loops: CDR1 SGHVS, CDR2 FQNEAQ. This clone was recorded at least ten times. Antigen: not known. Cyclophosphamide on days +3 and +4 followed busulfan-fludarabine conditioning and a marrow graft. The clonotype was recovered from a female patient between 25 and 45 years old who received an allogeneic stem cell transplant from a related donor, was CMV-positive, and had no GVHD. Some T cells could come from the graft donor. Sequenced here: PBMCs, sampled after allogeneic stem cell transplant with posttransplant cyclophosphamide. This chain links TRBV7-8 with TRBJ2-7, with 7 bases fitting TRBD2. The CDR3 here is CASSLRAGTLSYEQYF. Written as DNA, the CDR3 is TGTGCCAGCAGCTTAAGAGCGGGAACCCTCTCCTACGAGCAGTACTTC.